This T cell receptor (beta chain) stems from a study of CD8+CD57+ T cells in acquired aplastic anemia. Study-level background: The sorted CD4+ and CD8+ cells yielded an average around 3 ug of DNA. Study-level points and caveats: Patients and controls had in common some 30 CD8+ CDR3 sequences.

Patients included in sequencing had previously demonstrated CD8+CD57+ cell expansion by flow cytometry. The template for TCR beta VDJ and CDR3 sequence profiling was genomic DNA. TCRdb recomputed calls from the reads with MiXCR, one row per CDR3 protein. Among fewer than 200,000 distinct CDR3 sequences listed, 60% to 80% were seen once. Turning to this clonotype: Antigen: not known.

CDR3 length: 15 residues. The germline V gene encodes CDR1 LNHNV and CDR2 YYDKDF (reference sequence). V trimming: 5 bases; J trimming: 5 bases; junction bases outside the gene matches: 10. The chain couples TRBV15 to TRBJ2-7; the match to TRBD1 covers 9 bases. Sequencing was done on a sample of sorted CD4+, CD8+, or CD8+CD57+ T cells (not recorded which) from PBMCs. The sequence was collected from a human donor with aplastic anemia. The CDR3 region is CATSGRTGVLDEQYF. CDR3 sequence (DNA): TGTGCCACCAGCGGACGGACAGGGGTGTTGGACGAGCAGTACTTC.